This TCR beta chain was retrieved from a study of cytomegalovirus exposure and HLA in healthy donors. A word on this clone: The antigen remains unidentified.

Broader study findings: Earlier analysis looked at TCR beta V segments, and most were productive about 90% or about 30% of the time. The dataset shows that most TCR sequences were rare, while some public TCRs occurred in many donors. Several of the most significant clusters were apparently associated with common viral pathogens in a later analysis.

PCR was performed using 60 Vbeta and 13 Jbeta primers. TCRdb's copy holds only in-frame clones and misses some; the assay was immunoSEQ multiplex PCR. Of 98,000 or so clones in the sample, 75% to 80% were seen once. CDR3 size: 14 residues. The V end lost 2 bases, the J end lost 5 bases, and 9 bases lay between the germline ends. Germline CDR1 is LNHDA and CDR2 is SQIVND (reference sequence). This receptor was identified in a female donor in good health and CMV-seronegative. This chain uses TRBV19 with TRBJ1-4, with D possibly matching TRBD1 (6 bases). What was sequenced was PBMCs. CDR3 sequence: CASSITGLNEKLFF. The DNA of the CDR3 is TGTGCCAGTAGTATAACAGGGTTGAATGAAAAACTGTTTTTT.